Described below is a single TCR beta chain sequence and its context. CDR1 SGHRS and CDR2 YFSETQ come from the germline V gene. The CDR3 runs to 14 residues. With 0 bases removed from V and 0 bases from J, the gap between germline ends came to 7 bases. The data were taken from a study of blood T cell repertoires in COVID-19. On the study more broadly: The origin of the acute and convalescent COVID-19 samples was the United States, Italy and Spain. From T cells, B-cell-depleted T cells, or PBMCs came the material, which was cDNA or gDNA.

Original processing methods: For nucleated cells, counts were estimated from reference gene primer amplification. This table comes from immunoSEQ multiplex PCR, and its TCRdb copy is limited to in-frame clones, with some not included. For V, J and clone size, that table is used; D and trimming come from the DNA. The sample has 130,000 to 150,000 clones, approximately 83% seen once. Sequenced: peripheral blood. V gene TRBV5-1 combines with J gene TRBJ2-7, with D possibly matching TRBD1 (5 bases). The origin of this receptor is a woman of 80 years or more with acute or convalescent COVID-19. The CDR3 loop is CASSLEGNSYEQYF. The CDR3 region has the DNA TGCGCCAGCAGCTTGGAGGGGAACTCCTACGAGCAGTACTTC.